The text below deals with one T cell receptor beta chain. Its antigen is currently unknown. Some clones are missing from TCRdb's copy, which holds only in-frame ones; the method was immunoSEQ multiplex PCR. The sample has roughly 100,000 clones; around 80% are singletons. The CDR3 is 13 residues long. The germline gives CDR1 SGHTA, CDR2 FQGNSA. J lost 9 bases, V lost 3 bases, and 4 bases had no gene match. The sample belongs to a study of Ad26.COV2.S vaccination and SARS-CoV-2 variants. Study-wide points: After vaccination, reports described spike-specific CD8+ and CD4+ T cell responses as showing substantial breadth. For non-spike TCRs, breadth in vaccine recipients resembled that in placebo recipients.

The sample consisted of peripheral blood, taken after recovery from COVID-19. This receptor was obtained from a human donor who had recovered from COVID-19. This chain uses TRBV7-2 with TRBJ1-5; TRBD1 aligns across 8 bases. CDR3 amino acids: CASSLQGAPPQHF. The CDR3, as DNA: TGTGCCAGCAGCTTGCAGGGGGCTCCGCCCCAGCATTTT.